These 22 T cell receptor beta chains came from one sample sequenced in a study of T cell responses to AZD1222 COVID-19 vaccine. Clones were sequenced by immunoSEQ multiplex PCR, and TCRdb holds only the in-frame ones, with some missing. This table holds about 140,000 clones, approximately 90% found once. Sequences were derived from peripheral blood, sampled on day 0 of AZD1222 vaccination. The source is an adult in good health.

The chain combines TRBV5-8 with TRBJ2-3; 9 nucleotides agree with TRBD2. Germline lookup yields CDR1 SGHTS and CDR2 YDEGEE. V dropped 4 bases and J dropped 5; count of bases not matched to a gene: 8. CDR3 length: 15 residues. The CDR3 here is CASSLGRGGIDTQYF. The CDR3 region has the DNA TGTGCCAGCAGCCTTGGGCGGGGGGGCATAGATACGCAGTATTTT.

This chain connects TRBV5-1 to TRBJ2-7; the D is unclear. This CDR3 contains 14 residues. V dropped 5 bases and J dropped 7 bases, with 19 bases sitting between them. The germline V gene encodes CDR1 SGHRS and CDR2 YFSETQ. CDR3: CASSERSPGWEQYF. In DNA, the CDR3 is TGCGCCAGCAGTGAACGTTCCCCAGGTTGGGAGCAGTACTTC.

This clone has only a few counts. CDR3 nucleotide sequence: TGCGCCAGCAGCCCGGGACTAGCGGGGATTCAAGAGACCCAGTACTTC. It translates to CASSPGLAGIQETQYF. The chain uses TRBV5-1 and TRBJ2-5, with TRBD2 matching over 13 bases. The CDR3 length is 16 residues. The germline V gene has CDR1 SGHRS and CDR2 YFSETQ. J lost 2 bases, V lost 4 bases, and 5 bases had no gene match.

The J gene is TRBJ1-2, the V gene TRBV7-8, with D maybe TRBD1 (5 bases). Germline-derived CDR1 and CDR2 are SGHVS and FQNEAQ. V was clipped by 5 bases and J by 8 bases, with 18 bases between them. The CDR3 covers 14 residues. The CDR3 nucleotides are TGTGCCAGCAGCAACCCTAGGAAGGGGACCGGCTACACCTTC. Its protein product is CASSNPRKGTGYTF.

V is TRBV14 and J is TRBJ2-7; D may correspond to TRBD1 or TRBD2 (5 bases each). CDR3 length equals 11 residues. CDR1 SGHDN and CDR2 FVKESK come from the germline V gene. Trimming cost V 6 bases and J 6 bases, with 9 bases left between them. CDR3 loop: CASSIGAEQYF. DNA for the CDR3: TGTGCCAGCAGTATCGGGGCCGAGCAGTACTTC.

The V call is TRBV7-9, the J call TRBJ2-7; D is ambiguous. This CDR3 has 12 residues. The ends were cut back, 2 bases at V and 7 bases at J, with 9 bases in the middle. Per germline, CDR1 SEHNR and CDR2 FQNEAQ (reference sequence). The CDR3 spells CASSLLWGEQYF. CDR3 bases: TGTGCCAGCAGCTTACTTTGGGGAGAGCAGTACTTC.

The rearrangement uses TRBV4-1 and TRBJ2-7; 7 nucleotides agree with TRBD2. V gave up 0 bases and J gave up 3 bases; unmatched junction bases: 2. Per the germline V gene, CDR1 is MGHRA and CDR2 is YSYEKL. This CDR3 is 14 amino acids long. The DNA of the CDR3 is TGCGCCAGCAGCCAAGAGGCGGGGGACTACGAGCAGTACTTC. Its translation: CASSQEAGDYEQYF.

The V call is TRBV25-1, the J call TRBJ1-1; D gene uncertain. Germline values: CDR1 MGHDK, CDR2 SYGVNS. Trimming pared 3 bases from V and 1 base from J, leaving 3 bases between. This CDR3 contains 12 residues. The CDR3 protein is CASSDRNTEAFF. The DNA of the CDR3 is TGTGCCAGCAGTGACCGGAACACTGAAGCTTTCTTT.

The chain uses TRBV4-1 and TRBJ2-1; 12 nucleotides agree with TRBD2. The V gene end was trimmed by 6 bases and the J gene end by 6 bases; junction bases not matched to a gene: 6. Germline CDR1 and CDR2: MGHRA and YSYEKL. The CDR3 is 15 residues long. The CDR3 region has the DNA TGCGCCAGCAGAGGAGGACTAGCGGGGCGCAATGAGCAGTTCTTC. Translating gives CASRGGLAGRNEQFF.

This chain joins TRBV30 and TRBJ2-3; 7 bases are shared with TRBD2. The length of the CDR3 is 16 residues. Germline V gene lookup returns CDR1 GTSNPN and CDR2 SVGIG (reference sequence). Unmatched junction bases numbered 7, after V lost 0 bases and J lost 1 base. The CDR3 here is CAWSVLPLAGTDTQYF. The CDR3 region has the DNA TGTGCCTGGAGTGTACTTCCGCTAGCGGGCACAGATACGCAGTATTTT.

The rearrangement links TRBV5-1 to TRBJ2-5, with TRBD2 matching over 14 bases. This CDR3 has 19 amino acids. Germline CDR1 SGHRS, CDR2 YFSETQ. The V segment lost 4 bases and the J segment 5 bases; nucleotides outside the gene matches: 16. The CDR3 coding sequence is TGCGCCAGCAGCGGAAAAGACAGAGCGGGACTAGCGGGAGATGAGACCCAGTACTTC. Its protein is CASSGKDRAGLAGDETQYF.

The genes are TRBV9 and TRBJ2-2; D not certain. The CDR3 totals 12 residues. Germline lookup yields CDR1 SGDLS and CDR2 YYNGEE. V lost 0 bases and J lost 6, with 3 bases in between. The CDR3 DNA is TGTGCCAGCAGCGTAGCCCCCGGGGAGCTGTTTTTT. Its protein product is CASSVAPGELFF.

The sample holds one count of this clone. The chain combines TRBV9 with TRBJ2-2; TRBD1 aligns across 7 bases. The CDR3 runs 16 residues. Germline CDR1 is SGDLS and CDR2 is YYNGEE. V was clipped by 0 bases and J by 4 bases; unmatched bases: 6. The CDR3 DNA reads as TGTGCCAGCAGCGTAGAGACAGGGATGTTCACCGGGGAGCTGTTTTTT. It codes for CASSVETGMFTGELFF.

The count of this clone is one. J is TRBJ1-2 and V is TRBV5-1; no definite D call. V lost 1 base, J lost 8 bases, and 12 bases lay in between. The germline gives CDR1 SGHRS, CDR2 YFSETQ. The CDR3 is made up of 13 amino acids. CDR3 sequence (DNA): TGCGCCAGCAGCTTGACGGTCTCTGGAGGCTACACCTTC. This translates into CASSLTVSGGYTF.

The rearrangement joins TRBV5-4 to TRBJ2-7, with D perhaps being TRBD1 or TRBD2 (5 bases each). Trimming removed 4 bases at V and 7 bases at J, with 21 bases between. This CDR3 spans 15 amino acids. Germline CDR1 is SGHNT and CDR2 is YYREEE (reference sequence). CDR3 DNA: TGTGCCAGCAGCCCACCGGGATTTAGGGGTCTAGAGCAGTACTTC. As protein: CASSPPGFRGLEQYF.

CDR3 protein: CASSGGILSTQETQYF. The CDR3 coding sequence is TGTGCCAGCAGTGGGGGGATTTTGTCTACCCAAGAGACCCAGTACTTC. The chain recombines TRBV2 with TRBJ2-5, with D perhaps assigned TRBD1 or TRBD2 (5 bases each). V lost 4 bases, J lost 1 base, and 16 bases lay in between. CDR3 length: 16 residues. Germline loops: CDR1 SNHLY, CDR2 FYNNEI.

CDR3 residues: CASSLQGIYGYTF. In DNA form, the CDR3 reads TGTGCCAGCAGCCTACAGGGAATCTATGGCTACACCTTC. V is TRBV7-9 and J is TRBJ1-2; possibly TRBD1 for D (6 bases). This CDR3 has 13 residues. The germline gives CDR1 SEHNR, CDR2 FQNEAQ (reference sequence). V lost 5 bases, J lost 4 bases, and 11 bases lay in between.

This chain links TRBV11-3 with TRBJ1-1; tentative D call: TRBD1 (5 bases). CDR1 and CDR2 (germline): SGHNT, YENEEA. The CDR3 totals 14 residues. Trimming removed 5 bases from V and 0 bases from J, with 10 bases in between. The CDR3 nucleotides are TGTGCCAGCAGCGTCCGGGGGATGAACACTGAAGCTTTCTTT. Its translation is CASSVRGMNTEAFF.

This chain uses TRBV9 with TRBJ2-3; either TRBD1 or TRBD2 may fit D (6 bases each). Trimming left V 3 bases short and J 7 bases short, with 15 bases between. Germline V lookup: CDR1 SGDLS, CDR2 YYNGEE. The CDR3 loop spans 14 amino acids. CDR3 in amino acids: CASSAPQGGYTQYF. In nucleotides, the CDR3 is TGTGCCAGCAGCGCACCACAGGGAGGATATACGCAGTATTTT.

This rearrangement joins TRBV14 to TRBJ2-2; 12 bases agree with TRBD2. Per germline, CDR1 SGHDN and CDR2 FVKESK. This CDR3 comprises 16 residues. Trimming at V came to 5 bases and at J to 3 bases, leaving 4 bases not matched to a gene. Here the CDR3 reads CASSKRLAGDTGELFF. In nucleotides, the CDR3 is TGTGCCAGCAGCAAAAGACTAGCGGGAGACACCGGGGAGCTGTTTTTT.

The chain employs TRBV9 and TRBJ1-2, with D uncertain. Germline CDR1 and CDR2: SGDLS and YYNGEE. Trimming shortened V by 5 bases and J by 7 bases, and 12 bases separated the two germline ends. The CDR3 runs to 12 residues. CDR3 protein: CASSKILSGYTF. DNA of the CDR3: TGTGCCAGCAGTAAGATATTGAGTGGCTACACCTTC. Filled out from reference TRBV9 and TRBJ1-2, the complete variable domain reads DSGVTQTPKHLITATGQRVTLRCSPRSGDLSVYWYQQSLDQGLQFLIQYYNGEERAKGNILERFSAQQFPDLHSELNLSSLELGDSALYFCASSKILSGYTFGSGTRLTVV.

The CDR3 region is CASSPNGELFF. CDR3 DNA: TGTGCCAGCAGCCCAAACGGGGAGCTGTTTTTT. The chain combines TRBV7-9 with TRBJ2-2; D not certain. The CDR3 is 11 residues long. Germline CDR1 is SEHNR and CDR2 is FQNEAQ (reference sequence). V was cut by 5 bases and J by 7 bases, with 5 bases left in between.